The 30 T cell receptor beta chains below all came from one sample that was sequenced in a study of human versus mouse CDR3 diversity and MHC coevolution. Profiled with immunoSEQ multiplex PCR; TCRdb holds only in-frame clones, not every one. The sample records tens of thousands of clones, approximately 92% being singletons. Sequencing used naive CD4+ T cells from blood. The subset is: CD45RO-negative CD62L-positive naive CD4 T cells. These receptors came from a person aged 30-69 years in good health.

This sequence joins TRBV15 and TRBJ1-4; tentatively, D is TRBD1 (5 bases). The V gene lost 1 base and the J gene lost 10 bases, with 19 bases spanning the gap. This CDR3 is 16 amino acids long. CDR1 and CDR2 (germline): LNHNV, YYDKDF (reference sequence). The CDR3 protein is CATSRGQVQGTGKLFF. The CDR3 nucleotides read TGTGCCACCAGCAGAGGTCAAGTTCAGGGTACGGGAAAACTGTTTTTT.

The chain uses TRBV7-3 and TRBJ2-5; the match to TRBD2 covers 10 bases. V lost 5 bases, J lost 3 bases, and 6 bases stayed unmatched. CDR3 size: 15 residues. Germline V gives CDR1 SGHTA, CDR2 FQGTGA. The CDR3 DNA is TGTGCCAGCAGCCCCGGACTAGCGGAGAAAGAGACCCAGTACTTC. Translating it yields CASSPGLAEKETQYF. Based on the CDR3 plus reference TRBV7-3 and TRBJ2-5, the full variable domain is GAGVSQTPSNKVTEKGKYVELRCDPISGHTALYWYRQSLGQGPEFLIYFQGTGAADDSGLPNDRFFAVRPEGSVSTLKIQRTERGDSAVYLCASSPGLAEKETQYFGPGTRLLVL.

The chain combines TRBV7-2 with TRBJ1-4, with D possibly matching TRBD1 (5 bases). Germline V lookup: CDR1 SGHTA, CDR2 FQGNSA. The CDR3 contains 15 residues. Trimming stripped 1 base from V and 2 bases from J, with 8 bases between. The CDR3 DNA reads as TGTGCCAGCAGCTTAGAAAAGGGGACTAATGAAAAACTGTTTTTT. Amino acid sequence: CASSLEKGTNEKLFF.

The chain joins TRBV7-2 to TRBJ1-5; D gene unclear. This CDR3 spans 16 amino acids. Trimming removed 4 bases from V and 0 bases from J, with 13 bases in between. From germline, CDR1 is SGHTA and CDR2 FQGNSA. The CDR3 nucleotides read TGTGCCAGCAGCTCTTACACAGCATATAGCAATCAGCCCCAGCATTTT. It specifies CASSSYTAYSNQPQHF.

The chain is built from TRBV28 and TRBJ2-1, with D possibly matching TRBD2 (6 bases). Germline CDR1 and CDR2: MDHEN and SYDVKM. The CDR3 runs to 16 residues. Deletions cut 3 bases from V and 1 base from J, with 13 bases between. The DNA of the CDR3 is TGTGCCAGCAGTTTTGCTAGCGCGAGATCCTACAATGAGCAGTTCTTC. Encoded protein: CASSFASARSYNEQFF.

The V call is TRBV19, the J call TRBJ1-6; D is unclear. Trimming shortened V by 1 base and J by 10 bases, and 14 bases separated the two germline ends. This CDR3 comprises 15 residues. Germline loops: CDR1 LNHDA, CDR2 SQIVND (reference sequence). Here the CDR3 DNA reads TGTGCCAGTAGTATAGGCCCTGCGAAAGTCTCACCCCTCCACTTT. It codes for CASSIGPAKVSPLHF.

The rearrangement joins TRBV4-3 to TRBJ1-2; the D gene is possibly TRBD1 (5 bases). Trimming shortened V by 0 bases and J by 4 bases, and 12 bases separated the two germline ends. Germline CDR1 is LGHNA and CDR2 is YSLEER. There are 15 residues in the CDR3. The CDR3 DNA reads TGCGCCAGCAGCCAAGATCTCTCAGGGTCCTATGGCTACACCTTC. As protein: CASSQDLSGSYGYTF.

The chain combines TRBV6-1 with TRBJ2-1; D might be TRBD2 (6 bases). V lost 5 bases and J 10 bases, leaving 9 bases between the germline ends. CDR1 is MNHNS and CDR2 is SASEGT in the germline V gene. The CDR3 is made up of 11 amino acids. The CDR3 loop is CASSSRGEQFF. Here the CDR3 DNA reads TGTGCCAGCAGTTCCCGGGGGGAGCAGTTCTTC.

In nucleotides, the CDR3 is TGTGCCAGCATGCGGGGAAACACCGGGGAGCTGTTTTTT. Encoded protein: CASMRGNTGELFF. The rearrangement links TRBV25-1 to TRBJ2-2; TRBD2 is a possible D gene (6 bases). The CDR3 loop spans 13 amino acids. CDR1 MGHDK and CDR2 SYGVNS come from the germline V gene. The V gene lost 7 bases and the J gene lost 2 bases, with 8 bases spanning the gap.

V gene TRBV7-8 combines with J gene TRBJ2-5; 7 bases agree with TRBD2. The CDR3 loop spans 16 amino acids. Looked up from germline, CDR1 is SGHVS and CDR2 is FQNEAQ. The V and J ends lost 6 bases and 5 bases, in that order; junction bases with no gene match: 15. CDR3 residues: CASSLSGGGWAETQYF. The CDR3 coding sequence is TGTGCCAGCAGTCTTAGTGGGGGGGGATGGGCGGAGACCCAGTACTTC.

The chain is built from TRBV7-2 and TRBJ1-3; no clear D. The CDR3 extends over 16 amino acids. Trimming pared 1 base from V and 8 bases from J, leaving 18 bases between. The germline V gene encodes CDR1 SGHTA and CDR2 FQGNSA. The CDR3 sequence: CASSLGAGLRPHTIYF. DNA of the CDR3: TGTGCCAGCAGCTTAGGAGCAGGCCTAAGACCACACACCATATATTTT.

V is TRBV11-2 and J is TRBJ1-2, with D perhaps matching TRBD1 (5 bases). Trimming removed 5 bases at V and 2 bases at J, with 9 bases between. CDR3 length: 13 residues. Germline V gene data show CDR1 as SGHAT and CDR2 as FQNNGV. CDR3 in DNA: TGTGCCAGCAGCCTGGACAAGAACTATGGCTACACCTTC. Encoded protein: CASSLDKNYGYTF.

This chain uses TRBV6-5 with TRBJ1-1; no definite D call. V was clipped by 6 bases and J by 1 base, with 9 bases between them. CDR1 is MNHEY and CDR2 is SVGAGI in the germline V gene. The CDR3 contains 13 residues. For the CDR3, the DNA is TGTGCCAGCAGGTCCCGGGGGAACACTGAAGCTTTCTTT. Translated: CASRSRGNTEAFF.

The gene calls are TRBV18 and TRBJ2-7; 8 bases are shared with TRBD1. This CDR3 has 13 residues. Per the germline V gene, CDR1 is KGHSH and CDR2 is LQKENI. V dropped 5 bases and J dropped 3; count of bases not matched to a gene: 3. The CDR3 protein is CASSSGQGYEQYF. The DNA of the CDR3 is TGTGCCAGCTCATCAGGACAGGGCTACGAGCAGTACTTC.

The genes are TRBV16 and TRBJ1-2; D gene uncertain. The CDR3 has 14 residues. The ends were cut back, 0 bases at V and 4 bases at J, with 9 bases in the middle. The germline gives CDR1 KGHSY, CDR2 FQNENV. CDR3 residues: CASSQSTVTYGYTF. CDR3 bases: TGTGCCAGCAGCCAATCCACAGTGACCTATGGCTACACCTTC.

The chain links TRBV5-8 to TRBJ1-5, with a possible D match to TRBD1 (6 bases). The germline gives CDR1 SGHTS, CDR2 YDEGEE. Trimming shortened V by 1 base and J by 7 bases, and 21 bases separated the two germline ends. CDR3 length: 17 amino acids. The CDR3 sequence is CASSLSPPGRGRQPQHF. CDR3 nucleotides: TGTGCCAGCAGCTTGTCGCCCCCTGGCAGGGGCAGACAGCCCCAGCATTTT. Full variable domain (missing parts from reference TRBV5-8 and TRBJ1-5): EAGVTQSPTHLIKTRGQQATLRCSPISGHTSVYWYQQALGLGLQFLLWYDEGEERNRGNFPPRFSGRQFPNYSSELNVNALELEDSALYLCASSLSPPGRGRQPQHFGDGTRLSIL.

The V call is TRBV7-9, the J call TRBJ1-2; D may be TRBD1 (5 bases). V lost 5 bases to trimming and J lost 4 bases, with 20 bases between them. The CDR3 runs 16 residues. Germline V gene lookup returns CDR1 SEHNR and CDR2 FQNEAQ (reference sequence). CDR3: CASSTAAAGQGYGYTF. Written as DNA, the CDR3 is TGTGCCAGCAGCACCGCTGCGGCAGGCCAGGGCTATGGCTACACCTTC.

The genes are TRBV7-2 and TRBJ2-2, with D possibly being TRBD2 (5 bases). The germline V and J ends were trimmed by 5 bases and 5 bases, with 9 bases remaining between them. The V gene's germline CDR1 is SGHTA and CDR2 FQGNSA. The CDR3 extends over 13 amino acids. The CDR3 region has the DNA TGTGCCAGCAGCCAAACTAGGACCGGGGAGCTGTTTTTT. It yields the protein CASSQTRTGELFF.

The genes are TRBV28 and TRBJ1-5; D is unresolved. The V end was cut by 2 bases, the J end by 8 bases, with 7 bases between. The CDR3 sequence is 12 residues long. Per germline, CDR1 MDHEN and CDR2 SYDVKM. CDR3 bases: TGTGCCAGCAGTTTACTACGGGAGCCCCAGCATTTT. Residues: CASSLLREPQHF.

V is TRBV5-4 and J is TRBJ1-6; perhaps TRBD1 as D (6 bases). The ends were cut back, 0 bases at V and 16 bases at J, with 14 bases in the middle. The CDR3 length is 13 residues. Germline assignment: CDR1 SGHNT and CDR2 YYREEE (reference sequence). CDR3: CASSLAGQPGLHF. The DNA for the CDR3 is TGTGCCAGCAGCTTGGCAGGACAGCCCGGACTCCACTTT.

The chain joins TRBV5-1 to TRBJ1-2; 7 nucleotides align to TRBD1. J was trimmed by 10 bases and V by 4 bases; bases with no gene match: 10. Per germline, CDR1 SGHRS and CDR2 YFSETQ. The CDR3 is made up of 13 amino acids. CDR3 DNA sequence: TGCGCCAGCAGCCTTGGACAGGTCCCCTTCTACACCTTC. Translated: CASSLGQVPFYTF.

The chain has TRBV18 and TRBJ2-5; 14 bases align to TRBD2. Losses at the gene ends were 2 bases for V and 11 bases for J; bases not matched to a gene: 4. From germline, CDR1 is KGHSH and CDR2 LQKENI. The CDR3 totals 14 residues. CDR3 loop: CASSPGTSGSEQYF. CDR3 DNA: TGTGCCAGCTCACCAGGGACTAGCGGGAGTGAGCAGTACTTC.

The chain has TRBV13 and TRBJ2-1; 10 positions match TRBD2. Germline assignment: CDR1 PRHDT and CDR2 FYEKMQ (reference sequence). The J segment lost 3 bases and the V segment lost 3 bases, leaving 5 bases of the junction unmatched. The CDR3 totals 16 residues. The chain's CDR3 is CASSLVSSGGYNEQFF. In DNA, the CDR3 is TGTGCCAGCAGCTTGGTATCTAGCGGGGGCTACAATGAGCAGTTCTTC.

This clone has just one count. J is TRBJ1-1 and V is TRBV6-5; no definite D call. V was pared by 0 bases and J by 0 bases, with 8 bases between. This CDR3 is built from 15 residues. Per germline, CDR1 MNHEY and CDR2 SVGAGI. CDR3 loop: CASSYSGSLNTEAFF. The CDR3 bases are TGTGCCAGCAGTTACTCGGGCAGCTTGAACACTGAAGCTTTCTTT.

The chain carries TRBV15 and TRBJ2-2, with 7 bases identical to TRBD1. Per germline, CDR1 LNHNV and CDR2 YYDKDF (reference sequence). This CDR3 region has 16 residues. V shed 1 base, J shed 3 bases, and the junction held 5 bases outside the gene matches. DNA for the CDR3: TGTGCCACCAGCAGAGCGACAGGGTGGGACACCGGGGAGCTGTTTTTT. Encoded protein: CATSRATGWDTGELFF. Filled out from reference TRBV15 and TRBJ2-2, the complete variable domain reads DAMVIQNPRYQVTQFGKPVTLSCSQTLNHNVMYWYQQKSSQAPKLLFHYYDKDFNNEADTPDNFQSRRPNTSFCFLDIRSPGLGDTAMYLCATSRATGWDTGELFFGEGSRLTVL.

CDR3 loop: CASSILTGRGEQYF. The CDR3 nucleotides read TGTGCCAGTAGTATACTGACAGGGCGCGGCGAGCAGTACTTC. The chain recombines TRBV19 with TRBJ2-7; the match to TRBD1 covers 7 bases. The CDR3 is 14 amino acids. Germline values: CDR1 LNHDA, CDR2 SQIVND (reference sequence). V lost 2 bases, J lost 6 bases, and 7 bases stayed unmatched.

The chain uses TRBV7-9 and TRBJ2-4, with 9 positions matching TRBD1. J was trimmed by 11 bases and V by 4 bases; bases with no gene match: 6. Germline V CDR1 and CDR2: SEHNR, FQNEAQ (reference sequence). CDR3 length: 13 amino acids. Here the CDR3 reads CASSSRQGGVQYF. DNA of the CDR3: TGTGCCAGCAGCTCCCGACAGGGGGGGGTTCAGTACTTC.

The genes are TRBV11-2 and TRBJ2-5; a possible D gene is TRBD2 (5 bases). V was clipped by 5 bases and J by 4 bases, with 17 bases between them. Germline V lookup: CDR1 SGHAT, CDR2 FQNNGV. The CDR3 length is 15 residues. CDR3 coding DNA: TGTGCCAGCAGCAATGAAATCCTAGCCCTAGAGACCCAGTACTTC. The encoded protein is CASSNEILALETQYF.

This chain connects TRBV6-5 to TRBJ2-7; D perhaps matches TRBD2 (5 bases). Per the germline V gene, CDR1 is MNHEY and CDR2 is SVGAGI. There are 13 residues in the CDR3. With 0 bases removed from V and 6 bases from J, the gap between germline ends came to 9 bases. The CDR3 protein is CASSYSMGSEQYF. In DNA, the CDR3 is TGTGCCAGCAGTTACTCGATGGGGAGCGAGCAGTACTTC.

This chain uses TRBV12-5 with TRBJ1-2; D unresolved. CDR1 is LGHNT, CDR2 FRNRAP, per germline. The CDR3 length is 13 residues. Trimming removed 1 base at V and 4 bases at J, with 7 bases between. The CDR3 sequence: CASGLGASYGYTF. CDR3 DNA: TGTGCTAGTGGTTTGGGGGCCTCCTATGGCTACACCTTC. Full variable domain (outside the CDR3, taken from reference TRBV12-5 and TRBJ1-2): DARVTQTPRHKVTEMGQEVTMRCQPILGHNTVFWYRQTMMQGLELLAYFRNRAPLDDSGMPKDRFSAEMPDATLATLKIQPSEPRDSAVYFCASGLGASYGYTFGSGTRLTVV.